This T cell receptor (beta chain) was obtained from a study of T cell repertoires in ileal Crohn's disease. This clone occurred once. TCRdb keeps only in-frame clones here, not all; method: immunoSEQ multiplex PCR. Among 13,000 or so clones listed, roughly 73% were seen once. As for time point: neoterminal ileum biopsy at postoperative endoscopy, about 6 months after surgery. The CDR3 sequence is 14 residues long. V was cut by 4 bases and J by 2 bases, with 10 bases left in between. The germline CDR1 and CDR2 sequences are SGDLS and YYNGEE. The receptor was derived from an adult with Crohn's disease. The material sequenced was ileal tissue. The rearrangement links TRBV9 to TRBJ1-3; D not certain. CDR3 bases: TGTGCCAGCAGCCCACCCGGGGCTGGAAACACCATATATTTT. Translation: CASSPPGAGNTIYF.